These 16 T cell receptor beta chains were sequenced from one sample in a study of T cells after yellow fever vaccination. Via MiXCR, TCRdb re-called the 5' RACE reads, giving one row per CDR3 protein. The sample has some 200,000 distinct CDR3 sequences, approximately 10% seen once. Source: CD8+ T cells sorted from PBMCs, taken 15 days after the yellow fever booster vaccination. The receptor source for this set is a man younger than 30 who received the YFV17D yellow fever vaccine.

V usage is TRBV11-2 and J usage is TRBJ1-2; D ambiguous. Germline V lookup: CDR1 SGHAT, CDR2 FQNNGV. The CDR3 covers 14 residues. Trimming removed 6 bases at V and 0 bases at J, with 11 bases between. CDR3 sequence: CASRPLTANYGYTF. CDR3 nucleotide sequence: TGTGCCAGCAGACCACTGACGGCTAACTATGGCTACACCTTC.

The chain carries TRBV6-2 or TRBV6-3 and TRBJ2-7, with TRBD1 matching 7 bases. This CDR3 spans 13 amino acids. V trimming: 1 base; J trimming: 3 bases; junction bases outside the gene matches: 0. CDR1 and CDR2 (germline): MNHEY, SVGEGT. CDR3 amino acids: CASSYWTGYEQYF. CDR3 DNA sequence: TGTGCCAGCAGTTACTGGACAGGCTACGAGCAGTACTTC.

This clonotype was counted between two and nine times. The V call is TRBV10-3, the J call TRBJ2-7, with D perhaps TRBD1 (6 bases). Germline loops: CDR1 ENHRY, CDR2 SYGVKD. V was clipped by 5 bases and J by 5 bases, with 10 bases between them. The CDR3 extends over 12 amino acids. CDR3 nucleotides: TGTGCCATCAGTACAGGGTTCGACGAGCAGTACGTC. It encodes CAISTGFDEQYV.

This clonotype was seen ten or more times. This chain links TRBV7-9 with TRBJ1-2, with D possibly matching TRBD1 (5 bases). The CDR3 has 16 amino acids. The germline gives CDR1 SEHNR, CDR2 FQNEAQ (reference sequence). The V gene lost 4 bases and the J gene lost 2 bases, with 17 bases spanning the gap. This CDR3 reads CASSSDADSTNYGYTF. Here the CDR3 DNA reads TGTGCCAGCAGCTCAGACGCTGACAGTACCAACTATGGCTACACCTTC.

In its sample, this clonotype was seen many times. The rearrangement links TRBV29-1 to TRBJ2-1, with TRBD2 identical over 7 bases. Losses at the gene ends were 3 bases for V and 6 bases for J; bases not matched to a gene: 5. This CDR3 region has 13 residues. Germline V gene data show CDR1 as SQVTM and CDR2 as ANQGSEA. In DNA form, the CDR3 reads TGCAGCGTTGATTTAGCGGGCGGCAATGAGCAGTTCTTC. Its protein product is CSVDLAGGNEQFF.

The rearrangement links TRBV6-2 or TRBV6-3 to TRBJ2-7; perhaps TRBD1 as D (5 bases). V lost 4 bases and J 3 bases, leaving 13 bases between the germline ends. This CDR3 is 14 amino acids long. CDR1 is MNHEY, CDR2 SVGEGT, per germline. CDR3 loop: CASSSDTILYEQYV. The CDR3 nucleotides read TGTGCCAGCAGTTCGGACACTATCCTCTACGAGCAGTACGTC.

This clonotype appeared a few times. The V and J genes are TRBV27 and TRBJ2-1; 8 nucleotides align to TRBD2. The CDR3 consists of 15 residues. V shed 0 bases, J shed 12 bases, and the junction held 10 bases outside the gene matches. Germline V gives CDR1 MNHEY, CDR2 SMNVEV (reference sequence). For the CDR3, the DNA is TGTGCCAGCAGTTTATCTGGGGCGGGGGGTGAAGGGCAGTTCTTC. Encoded protein: CASSLSGAGGEGQFF.

This chain connects TRBV4-1 to TRBJ2-3; D is possibly TRBD2 (5 bases). The V gene lost 4 bases and the J gene lost 4 bases, with 12 bases spanning the gap. Germline-derived CDR1 and CDR2 are MGHRA and YSYEKL. The CDR3 sequence is 14 residues long. The CDR3 nucleotides are TGCGCCAGCAGCCCAATGGACTGGTCAGATACGCAGTATTTT. Its translation is CASSPMDWSDTQYF.

This chain uses TRBV4-1 with TRBJ2-7, with 12 bases that match TRBD2. This CDR3 contains 16 residues. V was clipped by 1 base and J by 0 bases; unmatched bases: 1. The germline CDR1 and CDR2 sequences are MGHRA and YSYEKL. The CDR3 spells CASSQGGLAGSYEQYF. The CDR3 DNA is TGCGCCAGCAGCCAAGGGGGACTAGCGGGCTCCTACGAGCAGTACTTC.

This clonotype was recorded a few times. The chain uses TRBV27 and TRBJ2-3; 10 positions match TRBD2. The CDR3 covers 13 residues. The germline V gene has CDR1 MNHEY and CDR2 SMNVEV (reference sequence). The ends lost 7 bases at V and 8 bases at J; junction bases unmatched: 6. The CDR3 loop is CASISGGAGTQYF. Written as DNA, the CDR3 is TGTGCCAGCATAAGCGGGGGGGCCGGTACGCAGTATTTT.

The J gene is TRBJ1-2, the V gene TRBV4-2; no definite D call. Trimming took off 0 bases at V and 4 bases at J, with 15 bases between the two ends. The germline CDR1 and CDR2 sequences are LGHNA and YNFKEQ. The CDR3 contains 16 residues. CDR3 sequence reads: CASSQDNVGTSYGYTF. The DNA of the CDR3 is TGTGCCAGCAGCCAAGATAACGTAGGAACCTCCTATGGCTACACCTTC.

This clonotype came up many times. The rearrangement uses TRBV5-1 and TRBJ1-1, with D unresolved. CDR1 SGHRS and CDR2 YFSETQ come from the germline V gene. Trimming left V 1 base short and J 0 bases short, with 10 bases between. The CDR3 sequence is 15 residues long. This CDR3 reads CASSLIGFMNTEAFF. For the CDR3, the DNA is TGCGCCAGCAGCTTGATTGGGTTCATGAACACTGAAGCTTTCTTT.

The chain combines TRBV4-1 with TRBJ2-5; TRBD1 or TRBD2 may be the D gene (5 bases each). From germline, CDR1 is MGHRA and CDR2 YSYEKL. The V and J ends lost 1 base and 5 bases respectively, with 8 bases between them. CDR3 size: 13 residues. CDR3 nucleotide sequence: TGCGCCAGCAGCCAAGCCAGGGACGAGACCCAGTACTTC. Amino acids: CASSQARDETQYF.

The table lists this clonotype with many counts. The rearrangement links TRBV5-1 to TRBJ1-1; 10 bases align to TRBD1. With 5 bases clipped from V and 1 base from J, the junction kept 14 bases outside the gene matches. This CDR3 spans 18 amino acids. Germline loops: CDR1 SGHRS, CDR2 YFSETQ. CDR3 in DNA: TGCGCCAGCAGTTATCGCCGGGACAGGGGACTCGAGAACACTGAAGCTTTCTTT. Its translation is CASSYRRDRGLENTEAFF.

The chain employs TRBV7-2 and TRBJ2-3; 13 bases agree with TRBD2. Germline V gives CDR1 SGHTA, CDR2 FQGNSA. CDR3 length: 16 residues. V was clipped by 6 bases and J by 3 bases; unmatched bases: 6. CDR3 coding DNA: TGTGCCAGCAGTAAAACTAGCGGGGGGGAAACAGATACGCAGTATTTT. Translated: CASSKTSGGETDTQYF.

Note on this clonotype: This may come from a read error, since a much larger clone is one base off. V and J are TRBV5-4 and TRBJ2-2; D is undetermined. The CDR3 loop spans 13 amino acids. The V end lost 2 bases, the J end lost 2 bases, and 4 bases lay between the germline ends. The germline V gene has CDR1 SGHNT and CDR2 YYREEE (reference sequence). CDR3 bases: TGTGCCAGCAGCTTAGATAACACCGGGGAGCTGTTTTTT. It specifies CASSLDNTGELFF.